These 20 T cell receptor beta chains were all obtained from the same sample, sequenced in a study of T cell responses to AZD1222 COVID-19 vaccine. The method was immunoSEQ multiplex PCR; TCRdb's version includes in-frame clones alone and lacks a portion of them. The repertoire holds approximately 150,000 clones, with under 95% as singletons. This specimen was peripheral blood, taken 28 days after the second AZD1222 dose. These receptors came from an adult who received the AZD1222 COVID-19 vaccine.

The rearrangement joins TRBV6-5 to TRBJ1-2, with D tentatively TRBD1 (5 bases). V lost 5 bases and J 4 bases, leaving 11 bases between the germline ends. The CDR3 has 13 residues. CDR1 is MNHEY, CDR2 SVGAGI, per germline. The CDR3 loop is CASSRGDGYGYTF. CDR3 bases: TGTGCCAGCAGTAGGGGAGACGGCTATGGCTACACCTTC.

The chain is built from TRBV5-1 and TRBJ1-1, with D possibly being TRBD1 (5 bases). Germline V lookup: CDR1 SGHRS, CDR2 YFSETQ. This CDR3 has 14 amino acids. Between the trimmed V and J ends, which lost 0 bases and 5 bases, there was a span of 11 bases. The CDR3 here is CASSLAFPGTEAFF. The CDR3 nucleotides are TGCGCCAGCAGCTTGGCATTCCCAGGGACTGAAGCTTTCTTT.

The J gene is TRBJ1-1, the V gene TRBV9; tentative D call: TRBD1 (6 bases). The CDR3 length is 13 residues. Germline loops: CDR1 SGDLS, CDR2 YYNGEE. Trimming took 0 bases from V and 8 from J, leaving 11 bases between them. This chain's CDR3 is CASSVAGVKEAFF. CDR3 DNA sequence: TGTGCCAGCAGCGTAGCAGGGGTGAAGGAAGCTTTCTTT.

V usage is TRBV18 and J usage is TRBJ1-1; 7 bases line up with TRBD1. V shed 2 bases and J 0 bases; nucleotides not matched to a gene: 3. CDR3 length: 15 residues. Germline-derived CDR1 and CDR2 are KGHSH and LQKENI. The CDR3, as DNA: TGTGCCAGCTCACCATCGGGACAGTTGAACACTGAAGCTTTCTTT. Protein product: CASSPSGQLNTEAFF. The full variable domain, rest sourced from reference TRBV18 and TRBJ1-1, is NAGVMQNPRHLVRRRGQEARLRCSPMKGHSHVYWYRQLPEEGLKFMVYLQKENIIDESGMPKERFSAEFPKEGPSILRIQQVVRGDSAAYFCASSPSGQLNTEAFFGQGTRLTVV.

This chain links TRBV19 with TRBJ1-2; D uncertain. Trimming shortened V by 10 bases and J by 0 bases, and 12 bases separated the two germline ends. The length of the CDR3 is 13 residues. CDR1 LNHDA and CDR2 SQIVND come from the germline V gene (reference sequence). The CDR3 region is CATHAQSNYGYTF. The CDR3 DNA sequence: TGTGCCACCCACGCCCAGTCTAACTATGGCTACACCTTC. Full variable domain (outside the CDR3, taken from reference TRBV19 and TRBJ1-2): DGGITQSPKYLFRKEGQNVTLSCEQNLNHDAMYWYRQDPGQGLRLIYYSQIVNDFQKGDIAEGYSVSREKKESFPLTVTSAQKNPTAFYLCATHAQSNYGYTFGSGTRLTVV.

J is TRBJ1-1 and V is TRBV4-1; D gene uncertain. The CDR3 loop spans 16 amino acids. Germline-derived CDR1 and CDR2 are MGHRA and YSYEKL. V was clipped by 4 bases and J by 0 bases, with 15 bases between them. The DNA of the CDR3 is TGCGCCAGCAGCCGAGAAAGAACGGCGATGAACACTGAAGCTTTCTTT. This codes for CASSRERTAMNTEAFF.

The chain uses TRBV9 and TRBJ2-1; D unclear. The CDR3 covers 15 residues. CDR1 is SGDLS, CDR2 YYNGEE, per germline. The V end was cut by 3 bases, the J end by 0 bases, with 10 bases between. Written as DNA, the CDR3 is TGTGCCAGCAGCGGTAGTGCGAGCTCCTACAATGAGCAGTTCTTC. It encodes CASSGSASSYNEQFF.

The V and J genes are TRBV18 and TRBJ2-7; 10 bases line up with TRBD2. Germline values: CDR1 KGHSH, CDR2 LQKENI. The CDR3 consists of 16 residues. J gave up 0 bases and V 3 bases, and 5 bases lay outside the gene matches. This CDR3 is CASSPYSGGSSYEQYF. The CDR3 coding sequence is TGTGCCAGCTCACCCTATAGCGGGGGGAGCTCCTACGAGCAGTACTTC.

This clone was seen more than once but under ten times. The chain joins TRBV18 to TRBJ2-1; TRBD2 matches at 7 bases. V was clipped by 6 bases and J by 6 bases; unmatched bases: 11. CDR3 length: 15 amino acids. The germline V gene has CDR1 KGHSH and CDR2 LQKENI. DNA of the CDR3: TGTGCCAGCTCCCCTCTCGCGGGAGTGCGCAATGAGCAGTTCTTC. It specifies CASSPLAGVRNEQFF.

This rearrangement joins TRBV18 to TRBJ1-1; tentative D call: TRBD1 (6 bases). This CDR3 contains 13 residues. The germline V gene has CDR1 KGHSH and CDR2 LQKENI. V lost 8 bases and J lost 1, with 11 bases in between. The chain's CDR3 is CASEDSTNTEAFF. The CDR3 DNA sequence: TGTGCCAGCGAGGACAGTACGAACACTGAAGCTTTCTTT.

The rearrangement uses TRBV18 and TRBJ1-4; 9 bases map to TRBD1. The junction had 3 bases not matched to a gene; V was cut back by 4 bases and J by 3 bases. The germline CDR1 and CDR2 sequences are KGHSH and LQKENI. The CDR3 runs 15 residues. CDR3 loop: CASSLGQGSNEKLFF. DNA of the CDR3: TGTGCCAGCTCACTCGGACAGGGGTCTAATGAAAAACTGTTTTTT.

The chain has TRBV6-5 and TRBJ1-1; 7 bases match TRBD1. Germline CDR1 reads MNHEY; CDR2 reads SVGAGI. This CDR3 comprises 13 residues. V was pared by 8 bases and J by 7 bases, with 10 bases of the junction left unmatched. CDR3 sequence: CASERNRGSEAFF. The CDR3 region has the DNA TGTGCCAGCGAGCGAAACAGGGGAAGTGAAGCTTTCTTT.

This chain joins TRBV10-3 and TRBJ1-1; D is uncertain. CDR1 is ENHRY, CDR2 SYGVKD, per germline. Deletions cut 4 bases from V and 6 bases from J, with 12 bases between. The CDR3 extends over 13 amino acids. This chain's CDR3 is CAISVGEGAEAFF. The CDR3, as DNA: TGTGCCATCAGTGTGGGCGAGGGCGCTGAAGCTTTCTTT.

The J gene is TRBJ1-2, the V gene TRBV7-9, with D unclear. Trimming took 1 base from V and 4 from J, leaving 4 bases between them. The CDR3 has 12 amino acids. Looked up from germline, CDR1 is SEHNR and CDR2 is FQNEAQ (reference sequence). CDR3 in amino acids: CASSLEPYGYTF. The CDR3 coding sequence is TGTGCCAGCAGCTTAGAACCCTATGGCTACACCTTC.

The chain employs TRBV7-2 and TRBJ1-2; 10 nucleotides agree with TRBD1. CDR1 and CDR2 (germline): SGHTA, FQGNSA. V gave up 5 bases and J gave up 3 bases; unmatched junction bases: 6. This CDR3 spans 15 amino acids. The DNA for the CDR3 is TGTGCCAGCAGCCTCGACAGGGGGCGCGACTATGGCTACACCTTC. This gives the protein CASSLDRGRDYGYTF.

The chain carries TRBV10-1 and TRBJ1-5; TRBD1 aligns across 8 bases. This CDR3 region has 16 residues. Germline CDR1 is WNHNN and CDR2 is SYGVQD (reference sequence). With 1 base clipped from V and 2 bases from J, the junction kept 4 bases outside the gene matches. The CDR3 spells CASSEFTGGCNQPQHF. The CDR3 DNA sequence: TGCGCCAGCAGTGAGTTTACAGGGGGTTGCAATCAGCCCCAGCATTTT.

The chain has TRBV19 and TRBJ2-1; the match to TRBD2 covers 8 bases. The CDR3 is made up of 19 amino acids. Germline values: CDR1 LNHDA, CDR2 SQIVND (reference sequence). V was clipped by 1 base and J by 2 bases; unmatched bases: 13. The CDR3 spells CASSIGQGKGGRTYNEQFF. The CDR3 nucleotides are TGTGCCAGTAGTATAGGCCAGGGGAAAGGCGGGAGGACCTACAATGAGCAGTTCTTC.

The chain uses TRBV15 and TRBJ1-3; D not resolved. The CDR3 has 16 amino acids. The germline gives CDR1 LNHNV, CDR2 YYDKDF (reference sequence). With 3 bases removed from V and 0 bases from J, the gap between germline ends came to 12 bases. The CDR3 sequence: CATSRQSLTSGNTIYF. The CDR3 bases are TGTGCCACCAGCAGGCAAAGTTTGACCTCTGGAAACACCATATATTTT.

The rearrangement links TRBV19 to TRBJ2-5, with D tentatively TRBD1 (5 bases). CDR3 length: 14 residues. V lost 3 bases to trimming and J lost 2 bases, with 10 bases between them. Germline-derived CDR1 and CDR2 are LNHDA and SQIVND (reference sequence). CDR3 in amino acids: CASSIQGSQETQYF. CDR3 in DNA: TGTGCCAGTAGTATCCAGGGCTCACAAGAGACCCAGTACTTC.

The chain recombines TRBV4-2 with TRBJ1-4, with 7 bases matching TRBD1. The CDR3 is 16 amino acids. Unmatched junction bases numbered 5, after V lost 0 bases and J lost 4 bases. Germline V gene lookup returns CDR1 LGHNA and CDR2 YNFKEQ. The CDR3 spells CASSQESGQRNEKLFF. The CDR3 DNA reads TGTGCCAGCAGCCAAGAATCGGGACAGCGTAATGAAAAACTGTTTTTT.